This T cell receptor (beta chain) was captured in a study of blood T cell repertoires in COVID-19. At the level of the study: In each case, the material was cDNA or gDNA derived from T cells, B-cell-depleted T cells, or PBMCs.

Sequencing was performed with immunoSEQ multiplex PCR; in TCRdb, only in-frame clones are kept and a portion is missing. Of under 200,000 clones in the sample, about four fifths were seen once. Trimming took off 0 bases at V and 11 bases at J, with 17 bases between the two ends. Germline V gives CDR1 LGHDT, CDR2 YNNKEL (reference sequence). The CDR3 length is 15 residues. V gene TRBV3-1 (or the pseudogene TRBV3-2) combines with J gene TRBJ1-5; D not resolved. The origin of this receptor is an older man with active or convalescent COVID-19. Sequencing was performed on peripheral blood. The CDR3 nucleotides are TGTGCCAGCAGCCAAGATCAGCCGGCTAGTTCGGCCCAGCATTTT. This codes for CASSQDQPASSAQHF.